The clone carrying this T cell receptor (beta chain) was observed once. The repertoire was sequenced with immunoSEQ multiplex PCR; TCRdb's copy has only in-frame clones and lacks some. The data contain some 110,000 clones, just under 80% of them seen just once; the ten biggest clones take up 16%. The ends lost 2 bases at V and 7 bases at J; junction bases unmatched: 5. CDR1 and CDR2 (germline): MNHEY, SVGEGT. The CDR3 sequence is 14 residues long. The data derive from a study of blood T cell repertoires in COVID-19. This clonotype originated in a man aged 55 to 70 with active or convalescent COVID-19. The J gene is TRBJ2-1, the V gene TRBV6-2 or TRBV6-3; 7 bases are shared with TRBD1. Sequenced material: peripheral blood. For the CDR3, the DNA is TGTGCCAGCAGTTACGACAGGGTTCAGAATGAGCAGTTCTTC. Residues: CASSYDRVQNEQFF.